These 11 T cell receptor beta chains were all obtained from the same sample, sequenced in a study of T-cell reconstitution after alpha-beta-depleted transplantation in children. The library targeted TCRbeta and was prepared with unique molecular identifiers. MiXCR was run by TCRdb on the PCR reads, yielding one entry per CDR3 protein. The sample has about 610,000 distinct CDR3 sequences, roughly 10% seen once. The material sequenced was PBMCs from the stem cell graft donor, taken from the stem cell graft. The receptors derive from a human donor who donated a stem cell graft to a child with acute myeloid leukemia.

The J gene is TRBJ2-3, the V gene TRBV18; D gene unclear. The assigned J gene may be wrong: the sequence end matches TRBJ1-5 better. Germline assignment: CDR1 KGHSH and CDR2 LQKENI. The CDR3 has 19 amino acids. This CDR3 reads CASSPRLFTVGGNTDTQHF. CDR3 nucleotides: TGTGCCAGCTCACCACGTCTATTTACCGTGGGAGGGAACACAGATACGCAGCATTTT.

This clonotype was seen more than once but under ten times. Here the CDR3 reads CASSESGGPYGYTF. CDR3 nucleotide sequence: TGTGCCAGCAGTGAATCAGGGGGCCCCTATGGCTACACCTTC. The chain links TRBV25-1 to TRBJ1-2, with 8 bases fitting TRBD1. The length of the CDR3 is 14 residues. Germline trimming cut 1 base from V and 4 bases from J; bases unmatched to any gene: 2. From germline, CDR1 is MGHDK and CDR2 SYGVNS.

This clonotype has at least ten counts. The chain has TRBV28 and TRBJ1-2; tentatively, D is TRBD1 (6 bases). This CDR3 spans 14 amino acids. CDR1 is MDHEN and CDR2 is SYDVKM in the germline V gene. V lost 8 bases and J lost 0, with 13 bases in between. CDR3: CASEDSPPNYGYTF. The DNA for the CDR3 is TGTGCCAGCGAGGACAGCCCCCCTAACTATGGCTACACCTTC.

This chain links TRBV7-8 with TRBJ1-4; the match to TRBD1 covers 7 bases. The CDR3 has 15 amino acids. Germline CDR1 is SGHVS and CDR2 is FQNEAQ. Unmatched junction bases numbered 4, after V lost 1 base and J lost 5 bases. The CDR3 is CASSLVTGANEKLFF. DNA for the CDR3: TGTGCCAGCAGCTTAGTCACAGGGGCGAATGAAAAACTGTTTTTT.

This clonotype has just a few counts. The chain carries TRBV28 and TRBJ1-1; weak D call: TRBD1 (5 bases). V was shortened by 4 bases and J by 4 bases, with 13 bases between the two germline ends. The CDR3 is made up of 14 amino acids. From germline, CDR1 is MDHEN and CDR2 SYDVKM. The CDR3 protein is CASSSYRRSTEAFF. The CDR3 DNA reads TGTGCCAGCAGTTCCTACAGGAGATCCACTGAAGCTTTCTTT.

The chain uses TRBV7-2 and TRBJ2-4; 7 bases fit TRBD2. J lost 9 bases, V lost 4 bases, and 6 bases had no gene match. The CDR3 extends over 13 amino acids. Germline values: CDR1 SGHTA, CDR2 FQGNSA. The CDR3 DNA reads TGTGCCAGCAGCTCCGGGACTACTGGCATTCAGTACTTC. Its protein is CASSSGTTGIQYF.

The chain employs TRBV5-1 and TRBJ1-2, with 9 positions matching TRBD1. Looked up from germline, CDR1 is SGHRS and CDR2 is YFSETQ. V shed 0 bases and J 6 bases; nucleotides not matched to a gene: 3. The CDR3 totals 14 residues. The CDR3 sequence: CASSLEGQGNGYTF. The DNA of the CDR3 is TGCGCCAGCAGCTTGGAGGGACAGGGAAATGGCTACACCTTC.

This clonotype was observed a few times. V gene TRBV5-1 combines with J gene TRBJ2-1; 10 positions agree with TRBD2. Per germline, CDR1 SGHRS and CDR2 YFSETQ. The CDR3 length is 16 residues. Losses at the gene ends were 2 bases for V and 8 bases for J; bases not matched to a gene: 10. As DNA, the CDR3 is TGCGCCAGCAGCTTTGGGTCTAGCGGGAGTGGGGATGAGCAGTTCTTC. It encodes CASSFGSSGSGDEQFF.

In its sample, this clonotype was seen a few times. The CDR3 spells CASSFREGQGRKNIQYF. Written as DNA, the CDR3 is TGTGCCAGCAGTTTCCGGGAAGGACAGGGGCGGAAGAACATTCAGTACTTC. The gene calls are TRBV28 and TRBJ2-4; TRBD1 aligns across 9 bases. V was clipped by 3 bases and J by 7 bases; unmatched bases: 13. CDR3 length: 17 amino acids. Per germline, CDR1 MDHEN and CDR2 SYDVKM.

The sample holds a few counts of this clonotype. This chain joins TRBV12-1 and TRBJ2-6. TRBV12-1 constitutes a pseudogene. This CDR3 comprises 15 residues. CDR3 sequence reads: CASSCGAFGANVLTF. The CDR3 DNA sequence: TGTGCCAGCAGCTGTGGGGCCTTTGGGGCCAACGTCCTGACTTTC.

This clonotype was observed many times. The DNA for the CDR3 is TGCAGCGTTGAGGGGGAGCCCTACGAGCAGTACTTC. Its protein product is CSVEGEPYEQYF. V gene TRBV29-1 combines with J gene TRBJ2-7; D may correspond to TRBD1 or TRBD2 (5 bases each). Trimming cost V 3 bases and J 2 bases, with 8 bases left between them. The CDR3 loop spans 12 amino acids. Germline CDR1 and CDR2: SQVTM and ANQGSEA.